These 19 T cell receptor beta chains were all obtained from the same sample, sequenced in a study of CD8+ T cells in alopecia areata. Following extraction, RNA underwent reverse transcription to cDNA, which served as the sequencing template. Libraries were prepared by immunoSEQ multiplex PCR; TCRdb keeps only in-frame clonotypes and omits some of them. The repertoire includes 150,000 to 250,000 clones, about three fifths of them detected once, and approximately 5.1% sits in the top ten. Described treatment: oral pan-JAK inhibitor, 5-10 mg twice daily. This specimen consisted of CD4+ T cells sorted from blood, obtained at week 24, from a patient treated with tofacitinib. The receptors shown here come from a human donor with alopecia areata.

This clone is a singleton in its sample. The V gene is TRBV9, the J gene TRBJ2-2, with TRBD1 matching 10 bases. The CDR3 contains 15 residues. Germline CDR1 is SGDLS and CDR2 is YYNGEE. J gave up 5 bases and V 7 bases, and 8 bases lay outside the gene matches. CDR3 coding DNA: TGTGCCAGCTCCCTAGGACAGGGGGTAACCGGGGAGCTGTTTTTT. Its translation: CASSLGQGVTGELFF.

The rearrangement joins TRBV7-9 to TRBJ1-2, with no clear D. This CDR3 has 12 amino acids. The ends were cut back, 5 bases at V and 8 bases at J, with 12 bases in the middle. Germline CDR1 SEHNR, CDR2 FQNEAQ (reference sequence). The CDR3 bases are TGTGCCAGCAGCGGTAGTTTGGGGGGCTACACCTTC. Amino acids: CASSGSLGGYTF.

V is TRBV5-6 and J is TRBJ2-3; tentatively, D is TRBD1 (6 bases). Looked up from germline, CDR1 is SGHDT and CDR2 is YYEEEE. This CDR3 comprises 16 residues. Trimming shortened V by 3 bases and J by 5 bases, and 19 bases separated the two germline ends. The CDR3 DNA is TGTGCCAGCAGCTCCCTTCGGGACACCCTCCGAGATACGCAGTATTTT. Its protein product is CASSSLRDTLRDTQYF.

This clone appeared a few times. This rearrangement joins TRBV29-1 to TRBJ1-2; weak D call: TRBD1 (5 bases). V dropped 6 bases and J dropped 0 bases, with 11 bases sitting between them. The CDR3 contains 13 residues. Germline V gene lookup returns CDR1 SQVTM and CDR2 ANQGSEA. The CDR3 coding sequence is TGCAGCGTAGGGGAGGCCGCTAACTATGGCTACACCTTC. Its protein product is CSVGEAANYGYTF. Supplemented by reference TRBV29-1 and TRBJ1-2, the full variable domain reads SAVISQKPSRDICQRGTSLTIQCQVDSQVTMMFWYRQQPGQSLTLIATANQGSEATYESGFVIDKFPISRPNLTFSTLTVSNMSPEDSSIYLCSVGEAANYGYTFGSGTRLTVV.

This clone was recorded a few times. The CDR3 DNA reads TGTGCCAGTTCAAGCGGGAGGGCGACAGATACGCAGTATTTT. This codes for CASSSGRATDTQYF. The rearrangement links TRBV4-2 to TRBJ2-3; 10 bases line up with TRBD2. The CDR3 consists of 14 residues. V shed 9 bases, J shed 3 bases, and the junction held 6 bases outside the gene matches. The germline CDR1 and CDR2 sequences are LGHNA and YNFKEQ.

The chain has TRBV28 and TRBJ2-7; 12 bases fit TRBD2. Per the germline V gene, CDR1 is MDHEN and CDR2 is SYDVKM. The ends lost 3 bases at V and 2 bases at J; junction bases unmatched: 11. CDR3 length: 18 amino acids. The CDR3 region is CASSFTLTLAGGAYEQYF. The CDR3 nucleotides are TGTGCCAGCAGTTTTACCCTCACACTAGCGGGAGGTGCCTACGAGCAGTACTTC. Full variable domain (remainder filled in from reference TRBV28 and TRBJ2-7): DVKVTQSSRYLVKRTGEKVFLECVQDMDHENMFWYRQDPGLGLRLIYFSYDVKMKEKGDIPEGYSVSREKKERFSLILESASTNQTSMYLCASSFTLTLAGGAYEQYFGPGTRLTVT.

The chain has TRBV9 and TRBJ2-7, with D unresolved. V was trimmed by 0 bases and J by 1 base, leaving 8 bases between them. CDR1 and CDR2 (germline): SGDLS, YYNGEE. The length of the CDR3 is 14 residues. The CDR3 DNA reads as TGTGCCAGCAGCGTAGGTGTCGGATCCTACGAGCAGTACTTC. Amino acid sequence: CASSVGVGSYEQYF.

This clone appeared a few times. In DNA form, the CDR3 reads TGCAGCGTGGCCGGGACTAGTCTCCCCTACGAGCAGTACTTC. Its translation: CSVAGTSLPYEQYF. The chain links TRBV29-1 to TRBJ2-7; 8 positions agree with TRBD2. The CDR3 is 14 residues long. CDR1 is SQVTM, CDR2 ANQGSEA, per germline. After removal of 6 bases from V and 2 bases from J, the junction contained 9 bases not matched to a gene.

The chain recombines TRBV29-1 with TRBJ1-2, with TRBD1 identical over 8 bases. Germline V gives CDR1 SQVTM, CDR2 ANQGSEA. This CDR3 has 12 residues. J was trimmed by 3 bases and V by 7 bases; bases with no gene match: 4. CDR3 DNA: TGCAGCGCCTTGGGACAGGACTATGGCTACACCTTC. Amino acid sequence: CSALGQDYGYTF.

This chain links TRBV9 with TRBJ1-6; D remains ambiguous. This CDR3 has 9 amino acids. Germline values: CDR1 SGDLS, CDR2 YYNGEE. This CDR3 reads CLWVSPLHF. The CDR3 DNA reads TGTTTGTGGGTTTCACCCCTCCACTTT.

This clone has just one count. The CDR3 here is CATRLEYTDTQYF. Written as DNA, the CDR3 is TGTGCCACACGACTAGAATACACAGATACGCAGTATTTT. This chain uses TRBV2 with TRBJ2-3; maybe TRBD2 (6 bases). V was trimmed by 10 bases and J by 2 bases, leaving 13 bases between them. Germline CDR1 is SNHLY and CDR2 is FYNNEI. This CDR3 has 13 residues.

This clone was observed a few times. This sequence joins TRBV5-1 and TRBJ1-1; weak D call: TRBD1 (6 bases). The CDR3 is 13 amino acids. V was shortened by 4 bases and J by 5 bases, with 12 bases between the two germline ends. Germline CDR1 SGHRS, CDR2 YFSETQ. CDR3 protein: CASSKGGETEAFF. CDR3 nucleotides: TGCGCCAGCAGCAAAGGGGGGGAAACTGAAGCTTTCTTT.

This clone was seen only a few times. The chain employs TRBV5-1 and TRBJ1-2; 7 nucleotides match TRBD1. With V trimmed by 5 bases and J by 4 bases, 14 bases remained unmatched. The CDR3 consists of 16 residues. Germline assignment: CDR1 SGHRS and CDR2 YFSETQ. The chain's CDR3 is CASSSTGTDFAYGYTF. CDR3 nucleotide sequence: TGCGCCAGCAGTTCTACCGGGACAGATTTTGCCTATGGCTACACCTTC.

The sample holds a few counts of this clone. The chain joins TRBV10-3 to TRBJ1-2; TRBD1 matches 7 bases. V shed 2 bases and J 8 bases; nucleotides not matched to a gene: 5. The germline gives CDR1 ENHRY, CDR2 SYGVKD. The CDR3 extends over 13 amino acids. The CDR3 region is CAISEETGRGYTF. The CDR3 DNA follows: TGTGCCATCAGTGAGGAGACAGGGAGAGGCTACACCTTC.

CDR3 loop: CASSHRITSGSSASNEQFF. The CDR3 nucleotides read TGCGCCAGCAGCCACCGGATTACTAGCGGGAGTTCGGCCTCCAATGAGCAGTTCTTC. The chain joins TRBV4-1 to TRBJ2-1; TRBD2 aligns across 11 bases. This CDR3 is 19 amino acids long. V lost 3 bases to trimming and J lost 6 bases; unmatched junction nucleotides: 16. Germline V gene sequence: CDR1 MGHRA, CDR2 YSYEKL.

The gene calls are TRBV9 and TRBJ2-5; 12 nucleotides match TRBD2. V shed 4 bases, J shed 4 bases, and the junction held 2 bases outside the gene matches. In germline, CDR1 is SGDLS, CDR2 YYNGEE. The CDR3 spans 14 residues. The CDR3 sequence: CASSQGLAGETQYF. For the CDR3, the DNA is TGTGCCAGCAGCCAGGGACTAGCGGGAGAGACCCAGTACTTC.

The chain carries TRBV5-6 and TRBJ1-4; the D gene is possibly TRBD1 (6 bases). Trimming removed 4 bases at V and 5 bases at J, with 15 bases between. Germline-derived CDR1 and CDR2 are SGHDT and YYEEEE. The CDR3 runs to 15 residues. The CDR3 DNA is TGTGCCAGCAGCCCTGACACAGGGCAGAATGAAAAACTGTTTTTT. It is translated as CASSPDTGQNEKLFF.

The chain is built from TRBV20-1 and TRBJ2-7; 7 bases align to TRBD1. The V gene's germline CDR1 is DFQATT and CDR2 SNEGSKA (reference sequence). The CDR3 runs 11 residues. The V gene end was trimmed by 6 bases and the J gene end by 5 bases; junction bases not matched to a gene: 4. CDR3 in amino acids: CSANRGDEQYF. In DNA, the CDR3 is TGCAGTGCAAACAGGGGAGACGAGCAGTACTTC.

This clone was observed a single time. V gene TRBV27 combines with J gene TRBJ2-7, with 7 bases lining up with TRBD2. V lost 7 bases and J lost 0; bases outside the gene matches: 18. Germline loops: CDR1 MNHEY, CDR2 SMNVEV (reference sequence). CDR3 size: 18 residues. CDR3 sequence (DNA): TGTGCCAGCACGCCTTACGCTAGCGGAAACTTGCCCTCCTACGAGCAGTACTTC. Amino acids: CASTPYASGNLPSYEQYF.